A single T cell receptor beta chain is shown here with its context. The antigen is undetermined. V lost 5 bases and J lost 2, with 7 bases in between. The CDR3 totals 12 residues. In TCRdb, the RT-PCR reads were re-called with MiXCR into one record per CDR3 protein. The sample contains roughly 3,200 distinct CDR3 sequences, about 79% of which appear only once. These data come from a study of yellow fever vaccine responses in identical twins. Whole-study findings and limits: It has been reported that, in twins, the vaccine T cell response seemed partly convergent and partly personalized.

The source material was T cells from blood (PBMCs), unsorted or a sorted subset (not recorded which), sampled before or after yellow fever vaccination (not recorded which). V usage is TRBV12-3 or TRBV12-4 and J usage is TRBJ2-7; no clear D. This clonotype originated in a woman younger than 30 who received the yellow fever vaccine. The CDR3: CASSLQPYEQYF. CDR3 nucleotides: TGTGCCAGCAGTCTGCAGCCCTACGAGCAGTACTTC.